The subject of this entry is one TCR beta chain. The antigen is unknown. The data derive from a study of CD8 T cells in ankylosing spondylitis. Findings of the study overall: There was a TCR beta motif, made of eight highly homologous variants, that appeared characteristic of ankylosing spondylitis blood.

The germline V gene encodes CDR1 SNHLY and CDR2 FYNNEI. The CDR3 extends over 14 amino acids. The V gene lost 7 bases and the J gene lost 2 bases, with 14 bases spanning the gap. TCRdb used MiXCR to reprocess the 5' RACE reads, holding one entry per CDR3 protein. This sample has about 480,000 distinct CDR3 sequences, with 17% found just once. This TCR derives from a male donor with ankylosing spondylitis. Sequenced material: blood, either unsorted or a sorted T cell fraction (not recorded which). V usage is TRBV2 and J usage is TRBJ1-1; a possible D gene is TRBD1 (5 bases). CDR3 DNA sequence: TGTGCCAGCACGAGCACAGGAGATAACACTGAAGCTTTCTTT. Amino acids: CASTSTGDNTEAFF.